This T cell receptor beta chain was identified in a study of blood T cell repertoires in COVID-19. Using immunoSEQ multiplex PCR, the repertoire was profiled, and TCRdb retains in-frame clones only, with some absent. Among roughly 200,000 clones listed, around 89% were seen once. In this sample, this clone turned up once. Source material: PBMCs or T cells enriched from blood (not recorded which). This TCR was sampled from a woman aged 30 to 39 who had recovered from COVID-19.

The CDR3 DNA is TGTGCCAGCAGCTTGGAAGTCAGTAGCACAGATACGCAGTATTTT. The encoded protein is CASSLEVSSTDTQYF. V gene TRBV5-4 combines with J gene TRBJ2-3; D unresolved. Germline assignment: CDR1 SGHNT and CDR2 YYREEE (reference sequence). The V end lost 0 bases, the J end lost 0 bases, and 8 bases lay between the germline ends. This CDR3 has 15 amino acids.